Below are 12 T cell receptor beta chains sequenced from a single sample in a study of cytomegalovirus exposure and HLA in healthy donors. Amplification used 60 Vbeta primers and 13 Jbeta primers. Sequenced by immunoSEQ multiplex PCR; TCRdb stores in-frame clones only, minus some. The sample includes 150,000 to 200,000 clones, roughly 85% of them seen just once. Sequences were obtained from PBMCs. These receptors were collected from a woman aged 50 to 60 in good health and CMV-seronegative.

In its sample, this clone was seen a few times. V usage is TRBV30 and J usage is TRBJ1-1; D might be TRBD1 (6 bases). Trimming took off 3 bases at V and 5 bases at J, with 22 bases between the two ends. The germline V gene has CDR1 GTSNPN and CDR2 SVGIG (reference sequence). The CDR3 is 16 amino acids. DNA for the CDR3: TGTGCCTGGAGCCAGGGGAGGGGCGAAATCGGGACTGAAGCTTTCTTT. This sequence encodes CAWSQGRGEIGTEAFF.

The CDR3 spells CASSQPPGQKVEQFF. The CDR3 DNA is TGTGCCAGCAGCCAACCCCCGGGACAGAAGGTTGAGCAGTTCTTC. V and J are TRBV9 and TRBJ2-1, with 7 bases identical to TRBD1. V lost 4 bases and J lost 9; bases outside the gene matches: 13. The CDR3 is 15 amino acids. Germline V lookup: CDR1 SGDLS, CDR2 YYNGEE. The full variable domain, with the rest looked up from reference TRBV9 and TRBJ2-1, is DSGVTQTPKHLITATGQRVTLRCSPRSGDLSVYWYQQSLDQGLQFLIQYYNGEERAKGNILERFSAQQFPDLHSELNLSSLELGDSALYFCASSQPPGQKVEQFFGPGTRLTVL.

The chain recombines TRBV10-1 with TRBJ2-7; possibly TRBD2 for D (6 bases). The V gene lost 10 bases and the J gene lost 5 bases, with 21 bases spanning the gap. The germline CDR1 and CDR2 sequences are WNHNN and SYGVQD (reference sequence). The CDR3 loop spans 14 amino acids. The DNA for the CDR3 is TGCGCCACCCCGGGACTCCCGGATCGAGACGAGCAGTACTTC. Protein: CATPGLPDRDEQYF.

V is TRBV21-1 and J is TRBJ2-1; TRBD2 is the table's D call, not checked against the DNA. TRBV21-1 is annotated as a pseudogene. The CDR3 sequence is 15 residues long. The CDR3 nucleotides read TGTGCCAGCAGCAAAGTCCAGCGGGCCGGGGATGAGCAGTTCTTC. Residues: CASSKVQRAGDEQFF.

The genes are TRBV19 and TRBJ2-1; possibly TRBD1 for D (5 bases). Deletions cut 4 bases from V and 12 bases from J, with 13 bases between. Germline assignment: CDR1 LNHDA and CDR2 SQIVND (reference sequence). This CDR3 spans 12 amino acids. In nucleotides, the CDR3 is TGTGCCAGTAGTACCTCAGGGATGGGGCAGTTCTTC. Its translation is CASSTSGMGQFF. Full variable domain (missing parts from reference TRBV19 and TRBJ2-1): DGGITQSPKYLFRKEGQNVTLSCEQNLNHDAMYWYRQDPGQGLRLIYYSQIVNDFQKGDIAEGYSVSREKKESFPLTVTSAQKNPTAFYLCASSTSGMGQFFGPGTRLTVL.

The CDR3 sequence is CASWAGGIYEQYF. CDR3 nucleotides: TGTGCCTCCTGGGCGGGTGGCATATACGAGCAGTACTTC. This chain links TRBV28 with TRBJ2-7; a possible D gene is TRBD2 (5 bases). The CDR3 is made up of 13 amino acids. CDR1 is MDHEN and CDR2 is SYDVKM in the germline V gene. Trimming took 11 bases from V and 4 from J, leaving 18 bases between them.

The chain combines TRBV7-6 with TRBJ1-1; a weak D match, TRBD1 (6 bases). This CDR3 has 14 amino acids. Germline loops: CDR1 SGHVS, CDR2 FNYEAQ. The V end lost 5 bases, the J end lost 1 base, and 11 bases lay between the germline ends. The CDR3 nucleotides read TGTGCCAGCAGCACCCAGGGGCCGAACACTGAAGCTTTCTTT. Its translation: CASSTQGPNTEAFF.

The J gene is TRBJ2-1, the V gene TRBV18; 14 bases align to TRBD2. Unmatched junction bases numbered 2, after V lost 3 bases and J lost 10 bases. The germline V gene has CDR1 KGHSH and CDR2 LQKENI. This CDR3 has 14 amino acids. CDR3 in DNA: TGTGCCAGCTCACCTGGACTAGCGGGAGGAGAGCAGTTCTTC. Protein product: CASSPGLAGGEQFF. The whole variable domain, filled in from reference TRBV18 and TRBJ2-1, reads NAGVMQNPRHLVRRRGQEARLRCSPMKGHSHVYWYRQLPEEGLKFMVYLQKENIIDESGMPKERFSAEFPKEGPSILRIQQVVRGDSAAYFCASSPGLAGGEQFFGPGTRLTVL.

This clone has only a few counts. The rearrangement uses TRBV10-1 and TRBJ2-7, with 9 bases fitting TRBD2. CDR1 WNHNN and CDR2 SYGVQD come from the germline V gene (reference sequence). The CDR3 is made up of 15 amino acids. V was pared by 3 bases and J by 2 bases, with 5 bases of the junction left unmatched. The CDR3 DNA is TGCGCCAGCAGTGAAAGCGGGAGGCCCCCCTACGAGCAGTACTTC. Its protein product is CASSESGRPPYEQYF.

In this sample, this clone turned up a few times. J is TRBJ1-2 and V is TRBV27; no definite D call. This CDR3 is 14 amino acids long. Germline CDR1 and CDR2: MNHEY and SMNVEV (reference sequence). The V end lost 6 bases, the J end lost 3 bases, and 14 bases lay between the germline ends. The CDR3 sequence is CASSLGVGDYGYTF. The CDR3, as DNA: TGTGCCAGCAGCTTAGGTGTCGGGGACTATGGCTACACCTTC.

V and J are TRBV6-5 and TRBJ2-2; possibly TRBD1 for D (6 bases). Germline V gene lookup returns CDR1 MNHEY and CDR2 SVGAGI. This CDR3 is 16 amino acids long. Trimming pared 0 bases from V and 5 bases from J, leaving 13 bases between. The CDR3 region is CASSYSNRVGTGELFF. The CDR3 nucleotides read TGTGCCAGCAGTTACTCGAACAGGGTGGGGACCGGGGAGCTGTTTTTT.

The V call is TRBV27, the J call TRBJ2-7, with D possibly being TRBD2 (5 bases). Trimming shortened V by 2 bases and J by 6 bases, and 11 bases separated the two germline ends. This CDR3 is 13 amino acids long. CDR1 is MNHEY, CDR2 SMNVEV, per germline (reference sequence). CDR3 region: CASSLEFRGEQYF. Here the CDR3 DNA reads TGTGCCAGCAGTTTAGAGTTTCGGGGCGAGCAGTACTTC.